Listed here is a single TCR beta chain. The sample originates from a study of shared clonotypes between healthy human individuals. Some clones are missing from TCRdb's copy, which holds only in-frame ones; the method was immunoSEQ multiplex PCR. In the table there are fewer than 550,000 clones, over 60% of which are singletons. Deletions cut 5 bases from V and 3 bases from J, with 20 bases between. There are 17 residues in the CDR3. Germline V gene sequence: CDR1 SGHTA, CDR2 FQGNSA. The chain employs TRBV7-2 and TRBJ2-1, with D possibly TRBD2 on 6 matching bases. This sequence originates from a woman aged 40 to 49 in good health. Some clones in this sample may be carry-over from other donors' samples. Sequencing was done on a sample of PBMCs. In nucleotides, the CDR3 is TGTGCCAGCAGCCATGGGGGGTACGGGAGAGACTACAATGAGCAGTTCTTC. Its translation is CASSHGGYGRDYNEQFF.